A single sample gave rise to the 28 T cell receptor beta chains below, sequenced in a study of T cells after yellow fever vaccination. One entry per CDR3 protein results from TCRdb running MiXCR on the 5' RACE reads. The data show some 350,000 distinct CDR3 sequences, around 4.1% seen once. The material sequenced was PBMCs, taken 5 days after the yellow fever booster vaccination. These receptor sequences come from a young man who received the YFV17D yellow fever vaccine.

This clonotype showed up just a few times. The genes are TRBV5-6 and TRBJ1-2, with a possible D match to TRBD1 (6 bases). V was cut by 4 bases and J by 2 bases, with 21 bases left in between. Germline V gene lookup returns CDR1 SGHDT and CDR2 YYEEEE. The CDR3 runs to 17 residues. CDR3 protein: CASSPAGRGLGNYGYTF. The CDR3 bases are TGTGCCAGCAGCCCCGCCGGGCGGGGGCTGGGGAACTATGGCTACACCTTC.

The chain has TRBV5-1 and TRBJ2-3; D ambiguous. This CDR3 spans 14 amino acids. Germline CDR1 is SGHRS and CDR2 is YFSETQ. V lost 1 base, J lost 3 bases, and 9 bases lay in between. The CDR3 here is CASSLLAETDTQYF. CDR3 nucleotide sequence: TGCGCCAGCAGCTTGTTGGCGGAAACAGATACGCAGTATTTT.

This chain uses TRBV5-3 with TRBJ1-6, with D uncertain. TRBV5-3 is known as an ORF, though its function is uncertain. Trimming stripped 10 bases from V and 0 bases from J, with 14 bases between. CDR3 length: 15 amino acids. This CDR3 is CADEAILSYNSPLHF. In DNA, the CDR3 is TGTGCCGATGAGGCGATCCTCTCCTATAATTCACCCCTCCACTTT.

The chain couples TRBV20-1 to TRBJ1-1, with a tentative D call TRBD1 (5 bases). Germline V gives CDR1 DFQATT, CDR2 SNEGSKA (reference sequence). The CDR3 contains 12 residues. The CDR3 coding sequence is TGCAGACCAGAGGGGTATGACACTGAAGCTTTCTTT. Translated: CRPEGYDTEAFF.

Ten or more counts support this clonotype. The V gene is TRBV12-3 or TRBV12-4, the J gene TRBJ2-7; 7 bases map to TRBD2. This CDR3 is 14 amino acids long. The V and J ends lost 4 bases and 5 bases, in that order; junction bases with no gene match: 8. The CDR3 region has the DNA TGTGCCAGCAGTTACATTCTAGCGGTCGACGAGCAGTACTTC. This translates into CASSYILAVDEQYF.

The chain carries TRBV18 and TRBJ1-1; D is possibly TRBD1 (5 bases). The CDR3 runs 15 residues. Germline-derived CDR1 and CDR2 are KGHSH and LQKENI. Trimming shortened V by 5 bases and J by 0 bases, and 13 bases separated the two germline ends. CDR3 residues: CASSGAASMNTEAFF. CDR3 coding DNA: TGTGCCAGCTCAGGGGCAGCCTCCATGAACACTGAAGCTTTCTTT.

This clonotype was counted only a few times. DNA for the CDR3: TGTGCCAGCAGCTTAGGACGGGGGGCCTATTCAGGGGCCAACGTCCTGACTTTC. This encodes CASSLGRGAYSGANVLTF. V is TRBV7-9 and J is TRBJ2-6, with TRBD2 as a possible D gene (7 bases). Germline V gene data show CDR1 as SEHNR and CDR2 as FQNEAQ (reference sequence). The ends were cut back, 1 base at V and 4 bases at J, with 17 bases in the middle. This CDR3 comprises 18 residues.

The sample holds a few counts of this clonotype. The chain carries TRBV4-2 and TRBJ1-2; D is undetermined. CDR1 is LGHNA, CDR2 YNFKEQ, per germline. The CDR3 extends over 17 amino acids. The V end was cut by 0 bases, the J end by 4 bases, with 18 bases between. The CDR3 sequence: CASSQDRIRAPAYGYTF. CDR3 in DNA: TGTGCCAGCAGCCAAGATCGGATCCGGGCCCCTGCCTATGGCTACACCTTC.

This clonotype was picked up a small number of times. The V gene is TRBV20-1, the J gene TRBJ2-1; D perhaps matches TRBD1 (5 bases). The CDR3 has 14 amino acids. Germline-derived CDR1 and CDR2 are DFQATT and SNEGSKA (reference sequence). The V and J ends lost 4 bases and 1 base respectively, with 11 bases between them. CDR3 bases: TGCAGTGCTACCCCGACAGAATCCTACAATGAGCAGTTCTTC. Protein: CSATPTESYNEQFF.

The chain links TRBV5-1 to TRBJ1-2; D is unresolved. The germline V gene has CDR1 SGHRS and CDR2 YFSETQ. Trimming took off 7 bases at V and 0 bases at J, with 13 bases between the two ends. CDR3 length equals 14 residues. CDR3 in DNA: TGCGCCAGCTATACGGATAATACTAACTATGGCTACACCTTC. This encodes CASYTDNTNYGYTF.

This chain connects TRBV27 to TRBJ2-7; 9 bases map to TRBD1. The germline gives CDR1 MNHEY, CDR2 SMNVEV (reference sequence). This CDR3 comprises 13 residues. J lost 5 bases, V lost 6 bases, and 5 bases had no gene match. The CDR3 loop reads CASRRDRAHEQYF. The CDR3, as DNA: TGTGCCAGCAGACGGGACAGGGCCCACGAGCAGTACTTC.

The sample holds many counts of this clonotype. The V call is TRBV4-1, the J call TRBJ1-2; maybe TRBD1 (5 bases). CDR1 and CDR2 from the germline V gene are MGHRA and YSYEKL. V lost 1 base and J 4 bases, leaving 10 bases between the germline ends. The CDR3 extends over 14 amino acids. CDR3 sequence (DNA): TGCGCCAGCAGCCAAGGAAGGGGCAGCTATGGCTACACCTTC. This codes for CASSQGRGSYGYTF.

This clonotype was seen repeatedly, ten times or more. The chain joins TRBV11-2 to TRBJ1-1; no clear D. Trimming stripped 3 bases from V and 1 base from J, with 9 bases between. The CDR3 has 14 residues. The V gene's germline CDR1 is SGHAT and CDR2 FQNNGV. The CDR3 loop is CASSLGFSNTEAFF. The DNA of the CDR3 is TGTGCCAGCAGCTTGGGCTTCTCGAACACTGAAGCTTTCTTT.

This clonotype turned up a few times. Here the CDR3 reads CASSVRDRPYNEQFF. CDR3 bases: TGTGCCAGCAGCGTCCGGGACAGACCTTACAATGAGCAGTTCTTC. The chain couples TRBV9 to TRBJ2-1; 7 bases match TRBD1. The trim removed 2 bases at V and 4 bases at J, leaving 6 bases unmatched. The CDR3 sequence is 15 residues long. Per germline, CDR1 SGDLS and CDR2 YYNGEE.

This clonotype was counted many times. The chain uses TRBV5-1 and TRBJ1-1; D ambiguous. The V and J ends lost 0 bases and 6 bases respectively, with 15 bases between them. The CDR3 has 15 residues. Germline V lookup: CDR1 SGHRS, CDR2 YFSETQ. The CDR3 region is CASSLGPGQGPEAFF. CDR3 in DNA: TGCGCCAGCAGCTTGGGCCCGGGCCAAGGGCCTGAAGCTTTCTTT.

The rearrangement uses TRBV19 and TRBJ2-7; a possible D gene is TRBD1 (6 bases). The CDR3 length is 12 residues. CDR1 is LNHDA, CDR2 SQIVND, per germline (reference sequence). V was clipped by 6 bases and J by 5 bases, with 11 bases between them. The CDR3, as DNA: TGTGCCAGTAGCCTCAGGGGTCACGAGCAGTACTTC. It encodes CASSLRGHEQYF.

This chain links TRBV6-5 with TRBJ1-5; D not resolved. V lost 6 bases, J lost 2 bases, and 14 bases lay in between. The CDR3 loop spans 15 amino acids. Germline CDR1 reads MNHEY; CDR2 reads SVGAGI. Here the CDR3 DNA reads TGTGCCAGCAGACCGGCGGGGAGCGGCAATCAGCCCCAGCATTTT. This sequence encodes CASRPAGSGNQPQHF.

Comments on this clonotype: Possible read error: a much larger clone is one base away. The chain carries TRBV5-1 and TRBJ1-1; D ambiguous. CDR1 and CDR2 (germline): SGHRS, YFSETQ. V lost 2 bases, J lost 2 bases, and 7 bases lay in between. The CDR3 covers 13 residues. The CDR3 spells CASSFESNTEAFF. DNA of the CDR3: TGCGCCAGCAGCTTCGAAAGTAACACTGAAGCTTTCTTT.

The V call is TRBV4-3, the J call TRBJ2-3; 7 positions agree with TRBD2. V gave up 3 bases and J gave up 6 bases; unmatched junction bases: 9. Germline V gene sequence: CDR1 LGHNA, CDR2 YSLEER. The length of the CDR3 is 15 residues. The CDR3 here is CASSQASGGEDTQYF. The CDR3 DNA reads TGCGCCAGCAGCCAGGCTAGCGGTGGGGAGGATACGCAGTATTTT.

The chain is built from TRBV11-2 and TRBJ1-3; D not resolved. V was trimmed by 5 bases and J by 5 bases, leaving 10 bases between them. CDR1 is SGHAT and CDR2 is FQNNGV in the germline V gene. The CDR3 has 13 amino acids. The CDR3, as DNA: TGTGCCAGCAGCCAGAGCCCGCGAAACACCATATATTTT. Its translation is CASSQSPRNTIYF.

This clonotype came up a few times. The rearrangement links TRBV18 to TRBJ2-3; D ambiguous. This CDR3 comprises 18 residues. Trimming removed 6 bases from V and 4 bases from J, with 26 bases in between. Germline V gene data show CDR1 as KGHSH and CDR2 as LQKENI. The CDR3 loop reads CASSPLPRALGTSDTQYF. CDR3 DNA sequence: TGTGCCAGCTCCCCTCTCCCCCGGGCCCTGGGAACTTCAGATACGCAGTATTTT. Full variable domain (rest looked up from reference TRBV18 and TRBJ2-3): NAGVMQNPRHLVRRRGQEARLRCSPMKGHSHVYWYRQLPEEGLKFMVYLQKENIIDESGMPKERFSAEFPKEGPSILRIQQVVRGDSAAYFCASSPLPRALGTSDTQYFGPGTRLTVL.

There are a few counts of this clonotype. This rearrangement joins TRBV4-3 to TRBJ2-1; no clear D gene. CDR1 is LGHNA, CDR2 YSLEER, per germline. This CDR3 comprises 16 residues. V lost 1 base, J lost 2 bases, and 12 bases lay in between. CDR3 amino acids: CASSQVWAETYNEQFF. Written as DNA, the CDR3 is TGCGCCAGCAGCCAAGTTTGGGCAGAAACCTACAATGAGCAGTTCTTC.

This clonotype was recorded at least ten times. J is TRBJ2-1 and V is TRBV4-3; TRBD1 agrees at 7 bases. CDR3 length: 16 residues. The J segment lost 0 bases and the V segment lost 1 base, leaving 3 bases of the junction unmatched. Germline V lookup: CDR1 LGHNA, CDR2 YSLEER. The DNA of the CDR3 is TGCGCCAGCAGCCAAGTTACAGGGGCCTCCTACAATGAGCAGTTCTTC. Translated: CASSQVTGASYNEQFF.

This clonotype was seen a few times. The chain carries TRBV5-6 and TRBJ1-1, with D tentatively TRBD1 (5 bases). V lost 4 bases and J 8 bases, leaving 12 bases between the germline ends. The CDR3 totals 12 residues. Germline loops: CDR1 SGHDT, CDR2 YYEEEE. CDR3 amino acids: CASSLRGREAFF. Written as DNA, the CDR3 is TGTGCCAGCAGCCTGAGGGGACGGGAAGCTTTCTTT. Variable domain in full (rest from reference TRBV5-6 and TRBJ1-1): DAGVTQSPTHLIKTRGQQVTLRCSPKSGHDTVSWYQQALGQGPQFIFQYYEEEERQRGNFPDRFSGHQFPNYSSELNVNALLLGDSALYLCASSLRGREAFFGQGTRLTVV.

This clonotype was detected a few times. The rearrangement uses TRBV5-1 and TRBJ1-1; 9 nucleotides align to TRBD1. The germline V gene encodes CDR1 SGHRS and CDR2 YFSETQ. The CDR3 totals 13 residues. Germline trimming cut 4 bases from V and 6 bases from J; bases unmatched to any gene: 4. CDR3 region: CASSDHRGPEAFF. In DNA, the CDR3 is TGCGCCAGCAGCGACCACAGGGGGCCTGAAGCTTTCTTT. Complete variable domain (other parts from reference TRBV5-1 and TRBJ1-1): KAGVTQTPRYLIKTRGQQVTLSCSPISGHRSVSWYQQTPGQGLQFLFEYFSETQRNKGNFPGRFSGRQFSNSRSEMNVSTLELGDSALYLCASSDHRGPEAFFGQGTRLTVV.

This clonotype turned up a few times. V is TRBV18 and J is TRBJ2-5; a possible D gene is TRBD1 (6 bases). CDR1 is KGHSH, CDR2 LQKENI, per germline. The V and J ends lost 6 bases and 5 bases respectively, with 22 bases between them. This CDR3 is built from 16 residues. The CDR3 region has the DNA TGTGCCAGCTCTCCCCGTCCGAGCAACAGGGCGGAGACCCAGTACTTC. Its protein is CASSPRPSNRAETQYF.

In its sample, this clonotype was seen many times. J is TRBJ2-3 and V is TRBV7-2; maybe TRBD1 (6 bases). The V and J ends lost 1 base and 5 bases respectively, with 10 bases between them. The V gene's germline CDR1 is SGHTA and CDR2 FQGNSA. The CDR3 spans 14 residues. The CDR3 spells CASSLGGPRDTQYF. In DNA form, the CDR3 reads TGTGCCAGCAGCTTAGGGGGGCCTAGAGATACGCAGTATTTT.

A few counts support this clonotype. The CDR3 DNA sequence: TGCAGTGCTAGAGATCACGGAGGGATCTATGGCTACACCTTC. This gives the protein CSARDHGGIYGYTF. The J gene is TRBJ1-2, the V gene TRBV20-1; D is unclear. The CDR3 totals 14 residues. V shed 0 bases and J shed 4 bases, with 12 bases lying between them. Germline V gene sequence: CDR1 DFQATT, CDR2 SNEGSKA (reference sequence).